Presented here are 21 T cell receptor beta chains from one specimen sequenced in a study of blood T cell repertoires in COVID-19. The protocol was immunoSEQ multiplex PCR, while the TCRdb copy is restricted to in-frame clones and leaves out a portion. This table has 390,000 or so clones, about 86% appearing once. Sequenced input: PBMCs or T cells enriched from blood (not recorded which). Receptors originate from a woman in her forties or fifties who had recovered from COVID-19.

In this sample, this clone turned up a few times. The V gene is TRBV2, the J gene TRBJ2-1; D is ambiguous. Germline CDR1 and CDR2: SNHLY and FYNNEI. The CDR3 contains 15 residues. The germline V and J ends were trimmed by 4 bases and 0 bases, with 10 bases remaining between them. CDR3 region: CASSVTVSSYNEQFF. The CDR3 nucleotides read TGTGCCAGCAGTGTTACAGTCTCCTCCTACAATGAGCAGTTCTTC.

The genes are TRBV12-3 or TRBV12-4 and TRBJ1-2; D not certain. CDR3 size: 13 residues. Deletions cut 3 bases from V and 8 bases from J, with 13 bases between. The CDR3 here is CASSFGSEEGYTF. As DNA, the CDR3 is TGTGCCAGCAGTTTTGGTAGTGAAGAAGGCTACACCTTC.

Regarding this clone: The sample contains more than one DNA sequence encoding this CDR3. The chain recombines TRBV4-1 with TRBJ2-5, with TRBD1 matching over 10 bases. The CDR3 length is 14 residues. V was pared by 4 bases and J by 4 bases, with 3 bases of the junction left unmatched. Germline loops: CDR1 MGHRA, CDR2 YSYEKL. The CDR3 here is CASSRTGGVETQYF. The CDR3 DNA reads TGCGCCAGCAGCCGGACAGGGGGGGTAGAGACCCAGTACTTC.

CDR3 sequence: CASAERQEQFF. Here the CDR3 DNA reads TGTGCCAGCGCGGAACGACAGGAGCAGTTCTTC. The chain joins TRBV2 to TRBJ2-1, with D perhaps matching TRBD1 (5 bases). Trimming removed 8 bases at V and 10 bases at J, with 12 bases between. CDR1 is SNHLY, CDR2 FYNNEI, per germline. This CDR3 comprises 11 residues.

J is TRBJ2-3 and V is TRBV7-2; perhaps TRBD2 as D (5 bases). This CDR3 is 13 amino acids long. The V and J ends lost 3 bases and 4 bases respectively, with 8 bases between them. Germline V gene lookup returns CDR1 SGHTA and CDR2 FQGNSA. CDR3 sequence reads: CASSFKGADTQYF. In nucleotides, the CDR3 is TGTGCCAGCAGCTTCAAGGGAGCAGATACGCAGTATTTT. Full variable domain (missing parts from reference TRBV7-2 and TRBJ2-3): GAGVSQSPSNKVTEKGKDVELRCDPISGHTALYWYRQSLGQGLEFLIYFQGNSAPDKSGLPSDRFSAERTGGSVSTLTIQRTQQEDSAVYLCASSFKGADTQYFGPGTRLTVL.

The chain recombines TRBV5-1 with TRBJ2-7; 7 nucleotides align to TRBD1. Germline assignment: CDR1 SGHRS and CDR2 YFSETQ. Trimming at V came to 2 bases and at J to 6 bases, leaving 8 bases not matched to a gene. This CDR3 is built from 14 residues. The CDR3 sequence: CASSFGQETGEQYF. The CDR3 nucleotides read TGCGCCAGCAGCTTTGGACAGGAAACTGGCGAGCAGTACTTC.

This clone was observed a single time. The CDR3, as DNA: TGTGCCAGCAGGAACGACAGGAACTATGGCTACACCTTC. It specifies CASRNDRNYGYTF. The chain links TRBV12-3 or TRBV12-4 to TRBJ1-2; a weak D match, TRBD1 (6 bases). Trimming removed 6 bases at V and 2 bases at J, with 10 bases between. The CDR3 loop spans 13 amino acids.

DNA of the CDR3: TGCAGTGTCCTAGCGGGGTATACGCAGTATTTT. It codes for CSVLAGYTQYF. The V gene is TRBV20-1, the J gene TRBJ2-3; TRBD2 agrees at 9 bases. The V segment lost 7 bases and the J segment 7 bases; nucleotides outside the gene matches: 3. This CDR3 comprises 11 residues. Germline CDR1 reads DFQATT; CDR2 reads SNEGSKA (reference sequence).

This rearrangement joins TRBV19 to TRBJ1-1; D is unresolved. CDR3 length: 15 amino acids. V was clipped by 3 bases and J by 1 base, with 12 bases between them. Germline CDR1 LNHDA, CDR2 SQIVND (reference sequence). CDR3: CASSISGLGNTEAFF. CDR3 in DNA: TGTGCCAGTAGTATTTCCGGGTTGGGGAACACTGAAGCTTTCTTT.

The genes are TRBV4-3 and TRBJ2-3; 7 bases map to TRBD2. J was trimmed by 0 bases and V by 1 base; bases with no gene match: 10. Germline assignment: CDR1 LGHNA and CDR2 YSLEER. CDR3 length equals 18 residues. DNA of the CDR3: TGCGCCAGCAGCCAAGTGGGAGGGACCAGACGTAGCACAGATACGCAGTATTTT. This encodes CASSQVGGTRRSTDTQYF.

This clone was recorded once. The chain uses TRBV9 and TRBJ2-2; D is perhaps TRBD1 (6 bases). V shed 0 bases and J shed 4 bases, with 10 bases lying between them. Germline V lookup: CDR1 SGDLS, CDR2 YYNGEE. The CDR3 is made up of 15 amino acids. CDR3 coding DNA: TGTGCCAGCAGCGTAGGGACAGTTATCACCGGGGAGCTGTTTTTT. Translating it yields CASSVGTVITGELFF.

V gene TRBV7-2 combines with J gene TRBJ2-7; TRBD2 is a possible D gene (5 bases). Per germline, CDR1 SGHTA and CDR2 FQGNSA. This CDR3 spans 15 amino acids. V lost 2 bases to trimming and J lost 6 bases, with 17 bases between them. The DNA for the CDR3 is TGTGCCAGCAGCTTATTCGGAACGAGAGGGTCCGAGCAGTACTTC. Encoded protein: CASSLFGTRGSEQYF.

The rearrangement uses TRBV13 and TRBJ2-2, with 8 bases identical to TRBD2. V dropped 1 base and J dropped 6; count of bases not matched to a gene: 7. This CDR3 has 16 residues. Germline V CDR1 and CDR2: PRHDT, FYEKMQ (reference sequence). In nucleotides, the CDR3 is TGTGCCAGCAGCTTAGAGCGGACTAGCATCGCCGGGGAGCTGTTTTTT. Translating gives CASSLERTSIAGELFF.

The V gene is TRBV24-1, the J gene TRBJ2-1, with D maybe TRBD1 (5 bases). From germline, CDR1 is KGHDR and CDR2 SFDVKD. This CDR3 is 11 amino acids long. V shed 4 bases and J shed 11 bases, with 8 bases lying between them. Here the CDR3 reads CATSERGQQFF. In DNA, the CDR3 is TGTGCCACCAGTGAAAGGGGTCAGCAGTTCTTC.

This clone was seen only a few times. Other DNA sequences of this sample code for an identical CDR3. The chain uses TRBV28 and TRBJ1-2; TRBD1 matches 7 bases. The CDR3 is 13 amino acids. Germline trimming cut 6 bases from V and 3 bases from J; bases unmatched to any gene: 4. CDR1 MDHEN and CDR2 SYDVKM come from the germline V gene. CDR3 sequence (DNA): TGTGCCAGCAGCCTCAGGGGGGACTATGGCTACACCTTC. Translating gives CASSLRGDYGYTF.

As concerns this clone: The sample holds other DNA sequences that translate to the same CDR3. This rearrangement joins TRBV12-3 or TRBV12-4 to TRBJ2-7; 7 bases are shared with TRBD2. This CDR3 spans 13 amino acids. Trimming cost V 2 bases and J 4 bases; bases outside gene matches: 2. The CDR3 protein is CASSLSGTYEQYF. The DNA for the CDR3 is TGTGCCAGCAGTTTAAGCGGGACTTACGAGCAGTACTTC.

J is TRBJ1-1 and V is TRBV5-1; 7 nucleotides match TRBD1. CDR1 is SGHRS and CDR2 is YFSETQ in the germline V gene. J lost 6 bases, V lost 6 bases, and 11 bases had no gene match. The CDR3 runs 14 residues. The CDR3 protein is CASTPDRFSAEAFF. CDR3 nucleotide sequence: TGCGCCAGCACCCCGGACAGGTTTTCTGCTGAAGCTTTCTTT.

The V and J genes are TRBV25-1 and TRBJ2-1, with 7 bases lining up with TRBD2. V shed 6 bases and J 0 bases; nucleotides not matched to a gene: 5. Germline CDR1 and CDR2: MGHDK and SYGVNS. The CDR3 spans 15 residues. The CDR3 loop is CASSKAGSSYNEQFF. CDR3 DNA: TGTGCCAGCAGCAAAGCGGGAAGCTCCTACAATGAGCAGTTCTTC. Looking up the rest from reference TRBV25-1 and TRBJ2-1 gives the full variable domain: EADIYQTPRYLVIGTGKKITLECSQTMGHDKMYWYQQDPGMELHLIHYSYGVNSTEKGDLSSESTVSRIRTEHFPLTLESARPSHTSQYLCASSKAGSSYNEQFFGPGTRLTVL.

The genes are TRBV7-2 and TRBJ1-3, with TRBD1 as a possible D gene (6 bases). The CDR3 totals 13 residues. Germline assignment: CDR1 SGHTA and CDR2 FQGNSA. Trimming cost V 4 bases and J 6 bases, with 10 bases left between them. Here the CDR3 DNA reads TGTGCCAGCAGCTCGGGACATAAAAACACCATATATTTT. This encodes CASSSGHKNTIYF.

This clone appeared a few times. The chain carries TRBV19 and TRBJ1-2; 7 nucleotides line up with TRBD1. V lost 7 bases to trimming and J lost 3 bases; unmatched junction nucleotides: 14. In germline, CDR1 is LNHDA, CDR2 SQIVND (reference sequence). The CDR3 sequence is 16 residues long. CDR3 in DNA: TGTGCCAGTAAAACTCTCTCAGGGGGGAAGGACTATGGCTACACCTTC. It codes for CASKTLSGGKDYGYTF. Based on the CDR3 plus reference TRBV19 and TRBJ1-2, the full variable domain is DGGITQSPKYLFRKEGQNVTLSCEQNLNHDAMYWYRQDPGQGLRLIYYSQIVNDFQKGDIAEGYSVSREKKESFPLTVTSAQKNPTAFYLCASKTLSGGKDYGYTFGSGTRLTVV.

This clone was seen a few times. The genes are TRBV6-5 and TRBJ1-6; D ambiguous. Germline CDR1 MNHEY, CDR2 SVGAGI. V lost 4 bases to trimming and J lost 0 bases, with 7 bases between them. This CDR3 is built from 15 residues. This CDR3 is CASSWASSYNSPLHF. CDR3 DNA: TGTGCCAGCAGTTGGGCAAGCTCCTATAATTCACCCCTCCACTTT.